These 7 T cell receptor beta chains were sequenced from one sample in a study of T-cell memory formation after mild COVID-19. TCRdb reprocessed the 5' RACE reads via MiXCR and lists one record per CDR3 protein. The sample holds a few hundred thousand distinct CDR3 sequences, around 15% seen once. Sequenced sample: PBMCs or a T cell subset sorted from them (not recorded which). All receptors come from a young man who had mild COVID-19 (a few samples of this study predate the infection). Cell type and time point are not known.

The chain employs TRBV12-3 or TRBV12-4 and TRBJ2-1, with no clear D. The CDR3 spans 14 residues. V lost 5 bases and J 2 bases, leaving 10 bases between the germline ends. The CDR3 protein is CASSPSATYNEQFF. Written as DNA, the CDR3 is TGTGCCAGCAGTCCGTCCGCCACCTACAATGAGCAGTTCTTC.

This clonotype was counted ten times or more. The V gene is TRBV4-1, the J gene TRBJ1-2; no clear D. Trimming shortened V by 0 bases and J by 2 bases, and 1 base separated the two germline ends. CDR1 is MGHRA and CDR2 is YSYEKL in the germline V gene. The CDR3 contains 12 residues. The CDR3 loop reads CASSQENYGYTF. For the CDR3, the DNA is TGCGCCAGCAGCCAAGAAAACTATGGCTACACCTTC.

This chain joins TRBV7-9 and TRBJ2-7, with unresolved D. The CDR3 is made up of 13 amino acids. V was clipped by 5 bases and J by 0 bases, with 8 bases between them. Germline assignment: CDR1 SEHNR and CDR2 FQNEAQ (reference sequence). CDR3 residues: CASSPGISYEQYF. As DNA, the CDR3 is TGTGCCAGCAGCCCCGGCATCTCCTACGAGCAGTACTTC.

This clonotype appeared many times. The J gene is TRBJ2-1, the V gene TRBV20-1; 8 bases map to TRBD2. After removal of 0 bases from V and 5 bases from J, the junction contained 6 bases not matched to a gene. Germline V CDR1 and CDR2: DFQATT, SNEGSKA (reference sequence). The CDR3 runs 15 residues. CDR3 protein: CSARETGGRDNEQFF. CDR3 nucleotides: TGCAGTGCTAGAGAGACGGGGGGGAGGGACAATGAGCAGTTCTTC.

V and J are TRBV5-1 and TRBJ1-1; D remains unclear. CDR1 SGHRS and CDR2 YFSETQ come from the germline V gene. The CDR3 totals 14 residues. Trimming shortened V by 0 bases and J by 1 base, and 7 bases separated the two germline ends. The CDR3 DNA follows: TGCGCCAGCAGCTTGGAGGGCAGGAACACTGAAGCTTTCTTT. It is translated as CASSLEGRNTEAFF.

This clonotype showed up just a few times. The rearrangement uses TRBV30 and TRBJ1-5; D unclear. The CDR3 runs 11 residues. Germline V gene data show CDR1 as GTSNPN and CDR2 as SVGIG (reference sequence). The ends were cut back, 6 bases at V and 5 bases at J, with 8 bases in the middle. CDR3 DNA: TGTGCCTGCGGGCTGGATCAGCCCCAGCATTTT. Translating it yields CACGLDQPQHF.

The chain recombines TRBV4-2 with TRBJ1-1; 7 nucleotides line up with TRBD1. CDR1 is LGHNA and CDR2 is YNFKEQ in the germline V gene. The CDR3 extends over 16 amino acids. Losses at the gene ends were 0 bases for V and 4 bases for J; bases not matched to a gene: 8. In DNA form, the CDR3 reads TGTGCCAGCAGCCAAGATATGGCAGGGGGGGGCACTGAAGCTTTCTTT. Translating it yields CASSQDMAGGGTEAFF.